This T cell receptor beta chain came from a study of shared clonotypes between healthy human individuals. Between the trimmed V and J ends, which lost 1 base and 7 bases, there was a span of 11 bases. The CDR3 has 14 amino acids. The V gene's germline CDR1 is SGHNT and CDR2 YYREEE (reference sequence). The assay was immunoSEQ multiplex PCR, and TCRdb's table has in-frame clones only and misses some. The data hold roughly 680,000 clones, with 72% observed a single time. This sequence was found in a woman aged 25 to 45 in good health. The sample comprised memory CD4+ T cells sorted from blood. Subset in this sample: CD45RA-negative fraction. The rearrangement uses TRBV5-4 and TRBJ2-2; D is uncertain. The CDR3 protein is CASSLTPKDGELFF. The DNA of the CDR3 is TGTGCCAGCAGCTTGACCCCCAAGGACGGGGAGCTGTTTTTT.